These 24 T cell receptor beta chains were sequenced from one sample in a study of control samples from healthy donors and cancer patients. Method: immunoSEQ multiplex PCR; TCRdb's copy keeps in-frame clones and lacks some. The sample has under 95,000 clones; roughly 82% are singletons. The sequencing input was blood. These receptors were obtained from a man aged 45-65 years in good health.

The rearrangement uses TRBV18 and TRBJ1-5; D not resolved. The V and J ends lost 2 bases and 2 bases respectively, with 7 bases between them. This CDR3 comprises 14 residues. Looked up from germline, CDR1 is KGHSH and CDR2 is LQKENI. This CDR3 reads CASSPGKGNQPQHF. The CDR3 region has the DNA TGTGCCAGCTCACCAGGTAAGGGCAATCAGCCCCAGCATTTT.

The chain recombines TRBV9 with TRBJ2-5; either TRBD1 or TRBD2 may supply D (5 bases each). Germline V gene lookup returns CDR1 SGDLS and CDR2 YYNGEE. This CDR3 has 14 amino acids. V was cut by 4 bases and J by 2 bases, with 12 bases left in between. This chain's CDR3 is CASSYSWGQETQYF. The CDR3 coding sequence is TGTGCCAGCAGCTACTCTTGGGGGCAAGAGACCCAGTACTTC.

The rearrangement links TRBV5-1 to TRBJ1-1, with a possible D match to TRBD1 (5 bases). V lost 4 bases, J lost 6 bases, and 16 bases lay in between. The CDR3 has 14 residues. Per the germline V gene, CDR1 is SGHRS and CDR2 is YFSETQ. The CDR3 loop reads CASSLTGRDSEAFF. CDR3 coding DNA: TGCGCCAGCAGCCTTACAGGTCGGGATTCTGAAGCTTTCTTT.

The rearrangement uses TRBV18 and TRBJ1-2; possible D gene TRBD1, 6 bases. Deletions cut 2 bases from V and 2 bases from J, with 12 bases between. The length of the CDR3 is 15 residues. Germline-derived CDR1 and CDR2 are KGHSH and LQKENI. CDR3 in DNA: TGTGCCAGCTCACCAAGTTCCAGGGGAAACTATGGCTACACCTTC. Protein sequence: CASSPSSRGNYGYTF.

This chain links TRBV15 with TRBJ2-3; 11 bases are a match to TRBD2. CDR1 and CDR2 from the germline V gene are LNHNV and YYDKDF (reference sequence). This CDR3 comprises 15 residues. V trimming: 4 bases; J trimming: 6 bases; junction bases outside the gene matches: 6. The CDR3 spells CATSTGLAVWDTQYF. In nucleotides, the CDR3 is TGTGCCACCAGCACGGGACTAGCGGTTTGGGATACGCAGTATTTT.

The rearrangement uses TRBV5-5 and TRBJ2-3, with 7 bases aligning to TRBD1. J lost 4 bases, V lost 3 bases, and 8 bases had no gene match. CDR1 and CDR2 from the germline V gene are SGHKS and YYEKEE (reference sequence). The CDR3 contains 15 residues. Here the CDR3 DNA reads TGTGCCAGCAGCTCGACAGGGAAAAGCGCAGATACGCAGTATTTT. Translation: CASSSTGKSADTQYF. The whole variable domain, filled in from reference TRBV5-5 and TRBJ2-3, reads DAGVTQSPTHLIKTRGQQVTLRCSPISGHKSVSWYQQVLGQGPQFIFQYYEKEERGRGNFPDRFSARQFPNYSSELNVNALLLGDSALYLCASSSTGKSADTQYFGPGTRLTVL.

Written as DNA, the CDR3 is TGTGCCAGCGCCCGAGGGGGGGCAAATTCACCCCTCCACTTT. It translates to CASARGGANSPLHF. V is TRBV7-9 and J is TRBJ1-6; the D gene is possibly TRBD1 (6 bases). Trimming took off 8 bases at V and 7 bases at J, with 15 bases between the two ends. The CDR3 extends over 14 amino acids. Germline V CDR1 and CDR2: SEHNR, FQNEAQ (reference sequence).

This chain connects TRBV6-6 to TRBJ1-2; possibly TRBD1 for D (5 bases). Trimming removed 2 bases at V and 4 bases at J, with 14 bases between. Germline V gene sequence: CDR1 MNHNY, CDR2 SVGAGI (reference sequence). The CDR3 is 15 residues long. CDR3 bases: TGTGCCAGCAGTTACGGCGGGGGGACCTCCTATGGCTACACCTTC. Translated, it gives CASSYGGGTSYGYTF.

This clone appeared a few times. This chain links TRBV2 with TRBJ2-1; TRBD1 agrees at 11 bases. The V segment lost 8 bases and the J segment 6 bases; nucleotides outside the gene matches: 3. The V gene's germline CDR1 is SNHLY and CDR2 FYNNEI. This CDR3 contains 13 residues. The CDR3 sequence is CASGGTGGNEQFF. The CDR3 coding sequence is TGTGCCAGCGGGGGGACAGGGGGCAATGAGCAGTTCTTC.

The V gene is TRBV4-3, the J gene TRBJ1-6; 8 bases are shared with TRBD1. The CDR3 is 14 amino acids. Looked up from germline, CDR1 is LGHNA and CDR2 is YSLEER. Germline trimming cut 3 bases from V and 7 bases from J; bases unmatched to any gene: 2. CDR3 region: CASSQHRGNSPLHF. CDR3 DNA sequence: TGCGCCAGCAGCCAGCACAGGGGGAATTCACCCCTCCACTTT.

This chain uses TRBV19 with TRBJ2-2; D possibly corresponds to TRBD1 (5 bases). There are 16 residues in the CDR3. Germline-derived CDR1 and CDR2 are LNHDA and SQIVND (reference sequence). Deletions cut 3 bases from V and 6 bases from J, with 17 bases between. CDR3: CASSIRAVNGAGELFF. The CDR3 nucleotides read TGTGCCAGTAGTATCAGGGCAGTCAATGGTGCCGGGGAGCTGTTTTTT.

The chain has TRBV5-4 and TRBJ2-1; D remains ambiguous. The germline V and J ends were trimmed by 10 bases and 5 bases, with 13 bases remaining between them. CDR3 length: 12 residues. Germline CDR1 and CDR2: SGHNT and YYREEE (reference sequence). CDR3 nucleotides: TGTGCCTGCGGACGGACCCACAATGAGCAGTTCTTC. Translating gives CACGRTHNEQFF.

This rearrangement joins TRBV24-1 to TRBJ1-4; 9 bases are a match to TRBD1. Unmatched junction bases numbered 4, after V lost 4 bases and J lost 5 bases. Germline CDR1 KGHDR, CDR2 SFDVKD. The CDR3 contains 15 residues. CDR3 DNA: TGTGCCACCAGTGACCCCGGGACAGGGAATGAAAAACTGTTTTTT. This encodes CATSDPGTGNEKLFF.

The chain couples TRBV28 to TRBJ2-7, with 12 bases fitting TRBD2. The germline gives CDR1 MDHEN, CDR2 SYDVKM. J lost 7 bases, V lost 6 bases, and 7 bases had no gene match. The CDR3 has 14 residues. As DNA, the CDR3 is TGTGCCAGCAGCCGTTTAACTAGCGGGAGGGAGCAGTACTTC. Its translation is CASSRLTSGREQYF. The variable domain in full, with the rest retrieved from reference TRBV28 and TRBJ2-7, is DVKVTQSSRYLVKRTGEKVFLECVQDMDHENMFWYRQDPGLGLRLIYFSYDVKMKEKGDIPEGYSVSREKKERFSLILESASTNQTSMYLCASSRLTSGREQYFGPGTRLTVT.

V and J are TRBV6-5 and TRBJ1-6; 9 nucleotides match TRBD1. J lost 8 bases, V lost 4 bases, and 6 bases had no gene match. Germline lookup yields CDR1 MNHEY and CDR2 SVGAGI. The CDR3 is 15 residues long. The CDR3 DNA reads as TGTGCCAGCAGTTCGGGACAGGGCGGTTATTCACCCCTCCACTTT. This translates into CASSSGQGGYSPLHF.

The chain couples TRBV18 to TRBJ1-3; 9 bases map to TRBD1. The CDR3 covers 14 residues. Germline CDR1 KGHSH, CDR2 LQKENI. Trimming removed 4 bases from V and 4 bases from J; junction bases left unmatched: 2. The CDR3 DNA is TGTGCCAGCTCACTGGGACAGGGAGGAAACACCATATATTTT. Protein sequence: CASSLGQGGNTIYF.

This clone came up once. The J gene is TRBJ1-5, the V gene TRBV28, with D unclear. V lost 8 bases to trimming and J lost 3 bases, with 8 bases between them. The CDR3 sequence is 12 residues long. Germline-derived CDR1 and CDR2 are MDHEN and SYDVKM. The DNA for the CDR3 is TGTGCCAGCGGCGGGAACAATCAGCCCCAGCATTTT. Its protein product is CASGGNNQPQHF.

The CDR3 is CASSLPPPAVNTEAFF. DNA of the CDR3: TGCGCCAGCAGCCTTCCCCCCCCGGCTGTGAACACTGAAGCTTTCTTT. The chain is built from TRBV5-1 and TRBJ1-1, with D hard to call. CDR3 length equals 16 residues. V lost 4 bases, J lost 0 bases, and 16 bases lay in between. Germline V gene sequence: CDR1 SGHRS, CDR2 YFSETQ.

V gene TRBV9 combines with J gene TRBJ1-1; tentatively, D is TRBD1 (5 bases). V lost 4 bases and J lost 6, with 7 bases in between. Germline CDR1 and CDR2: SGDLS and YYNGEE. The CDR3 covers 11 residues. In nucleotides, the CDR3 is TGTGCCAGCAGCTCGGGGCCTGAAGCTTTCTTT. Amino acids: CASSSGPEAFF.

The chain joins TRBV5-6 to TRBJ1-4; the match to TRBD1 covers 8 bases. Germline-derived CDR1 and CDR2 are SGHDT and YYEEEE. This CDR3 is built from 15 residues. V shed 2 bases, J shed 7 bases, and the junction held 7 bases outside the gene matches. CDR3 bases: TGTGCCAGCAGCTTTCTCCAGGGGGCTGGTGAAAAACTGTTTTTT. Amino acid sequence: CASSFLQGAGEKLFF.

This sequence joins TRBV4-1 and TRBJ1-6, with 7 bases fitting TRBD1. J was trimmed by 4 bases and V by 0 bases; bases with no gene match: 9. CDR1 and CDR2 (germline): MGHRA, YSYEKL. The CDR3 has 18 amino acids. The CDR3 DNA is TGCGCCAGCAGCCAAGATGGAGGGGGACAGAGATATAATTCACCCCTCCACTTT. Its protein is CASSQDGGGQRYNSPLHF.

The gene calls are TRBV20-1 and TRBJ2-2, with D maybe TRBD2 (5 bases). Per the germline V gene, CDR1 is DFQATT and CDR2 is SNEGSKA (reference sequence). The CDR3 spans 11 residues. V lost 5 bases and J 7 bases, leaving 8 bases between the germline ends. CDR3 protein: CSAFGGGELFF. CDR3 nucleotide sequence: TGCAGTGCTTTTGGAGGCGGGGAGCTGTTTTTT.

The table lists this clone with many counts. This chain links TRBV27 with TRBJ2-5, with TRBD2 matching over 10 bases. This CDR3 region has 16 residues. Germline V CDR1 and CDR2: MNHEY, SMNVEV (reference sequence). The trim removed 5 bases at V and 0 bases at J, leaving 6 bases unmatched. This CDR3 reads CASSPGLAEYQETQYF. Here the CDR3 DNA reads TGTGCCAGCAGTCCCGGACTAGCGGAGTACCAAGAGACCCAGTACTTC.

The chain joins TRBV7-2 to TRBJ1-1, with D perhaps matching TRBD1 (5 bases). CDR1 SGHTA and CDR2 FQGNSA come from the germline V gene. CDR3 length equals 15 residues. The germline V and J ends were trimmed by 4 bases and 1 base, with 13 bases remaining between them. CDR3 coding DNA: TGTGCCAGCAGCTACCTCCAGGGCCCGAACACTGAAGCTTTCTTT. Its translation is CASSYLQGPNTEAFF.